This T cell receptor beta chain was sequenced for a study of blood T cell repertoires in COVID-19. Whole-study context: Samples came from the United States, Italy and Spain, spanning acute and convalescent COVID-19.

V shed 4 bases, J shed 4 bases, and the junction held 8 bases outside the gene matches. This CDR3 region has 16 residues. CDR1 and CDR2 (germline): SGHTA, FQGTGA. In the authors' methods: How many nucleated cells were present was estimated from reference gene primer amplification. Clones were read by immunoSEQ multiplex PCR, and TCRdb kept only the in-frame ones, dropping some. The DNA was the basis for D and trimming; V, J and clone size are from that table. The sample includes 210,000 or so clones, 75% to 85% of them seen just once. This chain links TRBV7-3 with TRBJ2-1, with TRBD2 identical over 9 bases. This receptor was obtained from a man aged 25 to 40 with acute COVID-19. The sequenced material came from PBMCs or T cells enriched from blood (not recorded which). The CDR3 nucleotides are TGTGCCAGCAGCTCCGTAGCGGGGGCCTCGTACAATGAGCAGTTCTTC. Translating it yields CASSSVAGASYNEQFF.